This T cell receptor beta chain was obtained from a study of CXCR3-negative and CXCR3-positive naive CD8 T cells. The TRB libraries of cDNA were built by UMI-labeled 5' RACE. TCRdb re-called the 5' RACE reads and catalogs CDR3 proteins one per entry, DNA excluded. The table for this sample gives about 3,700 distinct CDR3 sequences. Study observations and caveats: Cryopreservation partially lowered CXCR3 expression, so most assays used fresh PBMCs.

CDR3 size: 16 residues. Germline V CDR1 and CDR2: DFQATT, SNEGSKA (reference sequence). This clonotype is deemed medium-sized by its frequency. Antigen unknown. The source material was naive CXCR3- CD8+ T cells from blood. As for subset: CD45RO-CCR7+CD27+CD95- naive CD8+ T cells lacking CXCR3 (TNR3-). The clonotype originates from a human donor in good health. Some clones in this sample may be carry-over from other donors' samples. The chain is built from TRBV20-1 and TRBJ2-1; TCRdb reports TRBD2, a call that lacks DNA to check it against. CDR3 loop: CSARDPWIAGVSEQFF.